This paragraph covers one TCR beta chain sequence. The record originates from a study of blood T cell repertoires in COVID-19. Study context: Specimens from acute and convalescent COVID-19 originated in the United States, Italy and Spain.

Adults between about 18 and 89 years of age took part from about 24 US areas. Authors' analysis steps: The assay estimated nucleated cells by amplifying reference gene primers. The protocol was immunoSEQ multiplex PCR, while the TCRdb copy is restricted to in-frame clones and leaves out a portion. The D gene and trimming were derived from the DNA, and the V and J assignments and clone size from that table. The table lists approximately 50,000 clones, about 78% of them singletons. Trimming took 3 bases from V and 7 from J; bases not matched to a gene: 7. Germline V gives CDR1 MGHRA, CDR2 YSYEKL. The CDR3 consists of 15 residues.

This TCR was recovered from a woman aged 45 to 65 with acute COVID-19. This rearrangement joins TRBV4-1 to TRBJ1-4, with 8 bases matching TRBD1. Sequenced input: PBMCs or T cells enriched from blood (not recorded which). CDR3 DNA sequence: TGCGCCAGCAGCCAGGACAGGGAGGGGGTTGAAAAACTGTTTTTT. Its translation: CASSQDREGVEKLFF.